Below, 5 T cell receptor beta chains from the same sample are listed, as sequenced in a study of T cell repertoires in cytomegalovirus infection. TCRdb reprocessed the reads with MiXCR, giving one entry per CDR3 protein. The data show roughly 920,000 distinct CDR3 sequences, under 40% seen once. The antigens for these receptors are not known. Here the sequenced sample was cultured CD8+ T cells from PBMCs, taken from culture after CMV antigen stimulation. These receptors originate from a human donor in good health (CMV status not recorded). Some clones in this sample may be carry-over from other donors' samples.

The genes are TRBV28 and TRBJ2-7; no firm D call. The CDR3 is 13 residues long. The germline V gene encodes CDR1 MDHEN and CDR2 SYDVKM. Trimming left V 6 bases short and J 5 bases short, with 14 bases between. The CDR3 nucleotides read TGTGCCAGCAGCACACCCCCGCGTCACGAGCAGTACGTC. Protein product: CASSTPPRHEQYV.

Regarding this clonotype: An end of the junction differs from the germline gene, which may be a read error. The chain's CDR3 is CVSSHNTGLGYTF. CDR3 DNA: TGTGTCAGCAGCCACAATACAGGGTTGGGCTACACCTTC. The chain carries TRBV7-8 and TRBJ1-2; D might be TRBD1 (6 bases). This CDR3 comprises 13 residues. CDR1 and CDR2 from the germline V gene are SGHVS and FQNEAQ.

The chain links TRBV11-2 to TRBJ2-2, with 8 nucleotides matching TRBD1. The V gene's germline CDR1 is SGHAT and CDR2 FQNNGV. This CDR3 has 17 amino acids. The V and J ends lost 7 bases and 1 base, in that order; junction bases with no gene match: 11. CDR3 residues: CASISSGGYRNTGELFF. The CDR3 bases are TGTGCCAGCATCTCTTCAGGGGGCTATAGGAACACCGGGGAGCTGTTTTTT.

Only a few counts were recorded for this clonotype. The rearrangement joins TRBV27 to TRBJ2-5; TRBD2 matches at 10 bases. The CDR3 consists of 16 residues. After removal of 6 bases from V and 5 bases from J, the junction contained 12 bases not matched to a gene. In germline, CDR1 is MNHEY, CDR2 SMNVEV (reference sequence). CDR3 coding DNA: TGTGCCAGCAGCATATATGGGGGACTAGCGAGTGAGACCCAGTACTTC. It is translated as CASSIYGGLASETQYF.

This chain links TRBV19 with TRBJ1-3; D is possibly TRBD1 (6 bases). CDR3 length equals 13 residues. The germline gives CDR1 LNHDA, CDR2 SQIVND (reference sequence). With 9 bases removed from V and 7 bases from J, the gap between germline ends came to 16 bases. The CDR3 DNA sequence: TGTGCCAGCAGACCCAAGGGGGTTAACACCATATATTTT. This encodes CASRPKGVNTIYF.